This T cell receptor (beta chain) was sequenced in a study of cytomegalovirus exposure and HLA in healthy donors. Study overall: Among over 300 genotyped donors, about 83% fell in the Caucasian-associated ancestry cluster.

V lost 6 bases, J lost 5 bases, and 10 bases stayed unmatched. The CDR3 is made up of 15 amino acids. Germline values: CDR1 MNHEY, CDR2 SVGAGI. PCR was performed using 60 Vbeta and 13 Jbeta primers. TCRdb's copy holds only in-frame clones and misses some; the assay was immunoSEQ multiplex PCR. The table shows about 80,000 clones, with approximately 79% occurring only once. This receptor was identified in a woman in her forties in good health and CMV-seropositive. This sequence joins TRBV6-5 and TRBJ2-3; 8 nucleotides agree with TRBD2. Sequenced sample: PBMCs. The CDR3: CASRELAAMQDTQYF. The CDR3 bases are TGTGCCAGCAGAGAACTAGCGGCCATGCAAGATACGCAGTATTTT.